These 23 T cell receptor beta chains originate from one sample sequenced in a study of long-term antiretroviral therapy in people with HIV. At the survey level, the v3.0 immunoSEQ assay was run. Clones were read by immunoSEQ multiplex PCR, and TCRdb kept only the in-frame ones, dropping some. The repertoire holds about 50,000 clones, 84% seen once, with roughly 3% in the top ten. This material consisted of unsorted PBMCs, taken 0.8 years after starting antiretroviral therapy. Source of these receptors: a woman aged 18 to 35 with HIV.

This rearrangement joins TRBV28 to TRBJ1-1, with TRBD1 matching over 8 bases. V gave up 0 bases and J gave up 5 bases; unmatched junction bases: 2. The CDR3 contains 14 residues. Germline V gene data show CDR1 as MDHEN and CDR2 as SYDVKM. The CDR3 DNA reads TGTGCCAGCAGTTTATGGCGGGACAGGACTGAAGCTTTCTTT. This encodes CASSLWRDRTEAFF.

The V gene is TRBV6-1, the J gene TRBJ1-5; D uncertain. Germline CDR1 reads MNHNS; CDR2 reads SASEGT. V lost 2 bases and J lost 4, with 9 bases in between. This CDR3 comprises 14 residues. In nucleotides, the CDR3 is TGTGCCAGCAGTGAATTAGCCTTAAATCAGCCCCAGCATTTT. Encoded protein: CASSELALNQPQHF.

This chain links TRBV6-5 with TRBJ1-5; D gene unclear. CDR3 size: 15 residues. Trimming took 5 bases from V and 1 from J, leaving 12 bases between them. The germline V gene encodes CDR1 MNHEY and CDR2 SVGAGI. The CDR3 is CASSSLGFSNQPQHF. The CDR3 bases are TGTGCCAGCAGTAGTCTAGGGTTCAGCAATCAGCCCCAGCATTTT.

The chain employs TRBV28 and TRBJ2-7, with 8 bases that match TRBD1. Germline CDR1 reads MDHEN; CDR2 reads SYDVKM. This CDR3 is 15 amino acids long. The V gene end was trimmed by 5 bases and the J gene end by 5 bases; junction bases not matched to a gene: 11. The CDR3 nucleotides are TGTGCCAGCAGTGGCAGGGACAGGATATCCAACGAGCAGTACTTC. This translates into CASSGRDRISNEQYF. The entire variable domain, with the rest obtained from reference TRBV28 and TRBJ2-7, is as follows: DVKVTQSSRYLVKRTGEKVFLECVQDMDHENMFWYRQDPGLGLRLIYFSYDVKMKEKGDIPEGYSVSREKKERFSLILESASTNQTSMYLCASSGRDRISNEQYFGPGTRLTVT.

The rearrangement joins TRBV7-2 to TRBJ1-2, with TRBD1 matching 8 bases. The CDR3 consists of 16 residues. The germline gives CDR1 SGHTA, CDR2 FQGNSA. Trimming cost V 2 bases and J 4 bases; bases outside gene matches: 9. The CDR3 loop reads CASSLWSQGVGYGYTF. CDR3 nucleotide sequence: TGTGCCAGCAGCTTATGGTCACAGGGGGTAGGCTATGGCTACACCTTC.

This chain links TRBV5-6 with TRBJ1-5, with D unclear. This CDR3 contains 15 residues. Per germline, CDR1 SGHDT and CDR2 YYEEEE. V gave up 2 bases and J gave up 7 bases, with 16 bases separating them. This CDR3 reads CASSLGYFGRQPQHF. The CDR3 DNA is TGTGCCAGCAGCTTAGGATATTTTGGACGGCAGCCCCAGCATTTT.

This clone was picked up a small number of times. The chain uses TRBV19 and TRBJ1-5; no clear D gene. Trimming removed 3 bases from V and 0 bases from J, with 9 bases in between. This CDR3 contains 15 residues. CDR1 and CDR2 (germline): LNHDA, SQIVND (reference sequence). The CDR3 coding sequence is TGTGCCAGTAGTATGTCAGTCTATAGCAATCAGCCCCAGCATTTT. Translation gives CASSMSVYSNQPQHF.

The rearrangement links TRBV7-9 to TRBJ2-7; TRBD1 aligns across 10 bases. The germline gives CDR1 SEHNR, CDR2 FQNEAQ (reference sequence). The CDR3 consists of 15 residues. J was trimmed by 3 bases and V by 8 bases; bases with no gene match: 10. In nucleotides, the CDR3 is TGTGCCAGCTCTCAGCCCGGGGACAGGGGCTACGAGCAGTACTTC. Translated: CASSQPGDRGYEQYF.

The J gene is TRBJ2-3, the V gene TRBV6-5; 8 bases are a match to TRBD2. CDR1 and CDR2 from the germline V gene are MNHEY and SVGAGI. V shed 3 bases and J 1 base; nucleotides not matched to a gene: 6. The CDR3 has 16 amino acids. The chain's CDR3 is CASSYGLAGGTDTQYF. In nucleotides, the CDR3 is TGTGCCAGCAGTTATGGGCTAGCGGGCGGCACAGATACGCAGTATTTT.

The rearrangement links TRBV7-6 to TRBJ2-5; 9 bases align to TRBD2. In germline, CDR1 is SGHVS, CDR2 FNYEAQ. The CDR3 is 16 residues long. Trimming at V came to 1 base and at J to 2 bases, leaving 5 bases not matched to a gene. The CDR3 spells CASSLGTSAIQETQYF. As DNA, the CDR3 is TGTGCCAGCAGCTTAGGGACTAGCGCCATACAAGAGACCCAGTACTTC.

CDR3 loop: CAIGGSRNTGELFF. The CDR3 DNA sequence: TGTGCCATTGGTGGGAGCCGGAACACCGGGGAGCTGTTTTTT. V and J are TRBV19 and TRBJ2-2, with D maybe TRBD2 (5 bases). The germline CDR1 and CDR2 sequences are LNHDA and SQIVND (reference sequence). V lost 10 bases to trimming and J lost 1 base, with 13 bases between them. The CDR3 length is 14 residues.

A few counts support this clone. The chain combines TRBV4-2 with TRBJ2-7, with 7 positions matching TRBD2. CDR1 is LGHNA, CDR2 YNFKEQ, per germline. The CDR3 extends over 15 amino acids. After removal of 1 base from V and 2 bases from J, the junction contained 5 bases not matched to a gene. The DNA of the CDR3 is TGTGCCAGCAGCCAAGCTAGCGGTATAGCCTACGAGCAGTACTTC. Amino acid sequence: CASSQASGIAYEQYF.

The gene calls are TRBV28 and TRBJ2-7; D uncertain. CDR1 and CDR2 from the germline V gene are MDHEN and SYDVKM. The ends were cut back, 7 bases at V and 3 bases at J, with 13 bases in the middle. There are 13 residues in the CDR3. For the CDR3, the DNA is TGTGCCAGCACCGTCGACGGAAACTACGAGCAGTACTTC. This gives the protein CASTVDGNYEQYF.

This clone was observed a few times. The chain employs TRBV9 and TRBJ2-7; 9 bases align to TRBD2. Germline CDR1 SGDLS, CDR2 YYNGEE. The trim removed 0 bases at V and 3 bases at J, leaving 7 bases unmatched. This CDR3 region has 16 residues. CDR3 protein: CASSVGSSGDVYEQYF. The CDR3 DNA follows: TGTGCCAGCAGCGTAGGGTCTAGCGGGGACGTCTACGAGCAGTACTTC.

This sequence joins TRBV2 and TRBJ2-3; possible D gene TRBD1, 5 bases. The CDR3 runs to 13 residues. Trimming took off 6 bases at V and 5 bases at J, with 12 bases between the two ends. Germline CDR1 and CDR2: SNHLY and FYNNEI. This CDR3 is CASSKGVQDTQYF. CDR3 nucleotide sequence: TGTGCCAGCAGCAAAGGGGTGCAAGATACGCAGTATTTT.

V is TRBV18 and J is TRBJ1-1, with a weak D call TRBD1 (5 bases). Germline-derived CDR1 and CDR2 are KGHSH and LQKENI. The CDR3 consists of 13 residues. The V gene lost 2 bases and the J gene lost 12 bases, with 16 bases spanning the gap. CDR3 protein: CASSPDLSSGTFF. In nucleotides, the CDR3 is TGTGCCAGCTCACCAGATCTGTCGTCAGGGACTTTCTTT.

By share, this clone ranks as medium-sized. J is TRBJ2-7 and V is TRBV10-3; D gene uncertain. CDR3 length equals 11 residues. The V gene's germline CDR1 is ENHRY and CDR2 SYGVKD. With 11 bases removed from V and 5 bases from J, the gap between germline ends came to 13 bases. The CDR3 region is CAVNEFDEQYF. The CDR3 DNA reads TGTGCCGTAAACGAGTTCGACGAGCAGTACTTC.

The chain links TRBV19 to TRBJ2-1; TRBD2 aligns across 7 bases. V was clipped by 3 bases and J by 3 bases; unmatched bases: 11. Germline V gene data show CDR1 as LNHDA and CDR2 as SQIVND (reference sequence). This CDR3 is 17 amino acids long. The CDR3 DNA sequence: TGTGCCAGTAGTATTAGGGGTTCGGCGGGAGTCTACAATGAGCAGTTCTTC. This codes for CASSIRGSAGVYNEQFF.

The chain joins TRBV19 to TRBJ1-5; unclear D gene. Germline loops: CDR1 LNHDA, CDR2 SQIVND (reference sequence). V was cut by 7 bases and J by 5 bases, with 12 bases left in between. The CDR3 is 13 amino acids. CDR3 residues: CASTEYLHQPQHF. CDR3 DNA sequence: TGTGCCAGTACCGAGTATTTGCATCAGCCCCAGCATTTT.

The chain couples TRBV14 to TRBJ2-3, with a possible D match to TRBD2 (6 bases). V lost 0 bases to trimming and J lost 4 bases, with 20 bases between them. The CDR3 sequence is 18 residues long. Germline lookup yields CDR1 SGHDN and CDR2 FVKESK. The CDR3 sequence: CASSQELPPAGFADTQYF. The DNA for the CDR3 is TGTGCCAGCAGCCAAGAACTTCCTCCGGCGGGATTTGCAGATACGCAGTATTTT.

J is TRBJ2-1 and V is TRBV9, with D possibly matching TRBD2 (5 bases). CDR3 length equals 14 residues. The germline V gene has CDR1 SGDLS and CDR2 YYNGEE. Trimming cost V 0 bases and J 8 bases, with 12 bases left between them. The CDR3 reads CASSVESSWDEQFF. CDR3 in DNA: TGTGCCAGCAGCGTAGAATCTAGCTGGGATGAGCAGTTCTTC.

CDR3 bases: TGTGCCAGCAGTGATAGCTCGCGGGGGCCCCAGCATTTT. Encoded protein: CASSDSSRGPQHF. The chain links TRBV6-1 to TRBJ1-5; D uncertain. Germline V gene sequence: CDR1 MNHNS, CDR2 SASEGT. The CDR3 loop spans 13 amino acids. The V and J ends lost 3 bases and 9 bases respectively, with 12 bases between them.

This clone was detected only once. The V and J genes are TRBV28 and TRBJ2-2, with 7 bases aligning to TRBD1. Per germline, CDR1 MDHEN and CDR2 SYDVKM. The CDR3 is 17 amino acids. Unmatched junction bases numbered 7, after V lost 3 bases and J lost 0 bases. CDR3 protein: CASSFPRTGTNTGELFF. The CDR3 nucleotides are TGTGCCAGCAGTTTCCCCCGGACAGGTACGAACACCGGGGAGCTGTTTTTT. The full variable domain, completed using reference TRBV28 and TRBJ2-2, is DVKVTQSSRYLVKRTGEKVFLECVQDMDHENMFWYRQDPGLGLRLIYFSYDVKMKEKGDIPEGYSVSREKKERFSLILESASTNQTSMYLCASSFPRTGTNTGELFFGEGSRLTVL.